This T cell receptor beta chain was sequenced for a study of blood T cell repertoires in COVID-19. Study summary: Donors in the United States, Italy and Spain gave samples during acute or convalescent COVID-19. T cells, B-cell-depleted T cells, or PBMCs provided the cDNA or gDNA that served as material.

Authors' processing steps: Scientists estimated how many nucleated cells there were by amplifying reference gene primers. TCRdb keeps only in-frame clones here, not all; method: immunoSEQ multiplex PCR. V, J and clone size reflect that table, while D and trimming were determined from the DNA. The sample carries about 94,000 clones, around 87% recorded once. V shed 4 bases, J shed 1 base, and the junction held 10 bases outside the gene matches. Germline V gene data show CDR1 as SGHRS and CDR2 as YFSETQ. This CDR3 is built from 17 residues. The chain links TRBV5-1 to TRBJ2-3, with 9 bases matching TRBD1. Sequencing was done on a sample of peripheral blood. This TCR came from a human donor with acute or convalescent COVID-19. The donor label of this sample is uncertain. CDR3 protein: CASSPRDRAVGTDTQYF. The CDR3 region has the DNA TGCGCCAGCAGCCCCCGGGACAGGGCGGTCGGCACAGATACGCAGTATTTT.